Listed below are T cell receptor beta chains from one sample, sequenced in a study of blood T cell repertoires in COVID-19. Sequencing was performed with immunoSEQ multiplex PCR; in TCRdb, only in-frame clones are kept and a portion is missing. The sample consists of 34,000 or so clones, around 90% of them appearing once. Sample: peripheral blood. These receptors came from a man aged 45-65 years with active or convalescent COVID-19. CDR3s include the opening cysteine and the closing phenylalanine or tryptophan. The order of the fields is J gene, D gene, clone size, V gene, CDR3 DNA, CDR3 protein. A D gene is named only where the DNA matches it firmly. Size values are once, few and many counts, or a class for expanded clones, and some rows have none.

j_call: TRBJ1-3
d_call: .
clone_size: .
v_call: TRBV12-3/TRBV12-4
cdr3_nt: TGTGCCAGCATGGGGGGCTCTGGAAACACCATATATTTT
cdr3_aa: CASMGGSGNTIYF

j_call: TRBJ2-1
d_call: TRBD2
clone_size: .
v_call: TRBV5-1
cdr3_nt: TGCGCCAGCAGCTTCGCGGGAGCTGGAAATGAGCAGTTCTTC
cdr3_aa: CASSFAGAGNEQFF

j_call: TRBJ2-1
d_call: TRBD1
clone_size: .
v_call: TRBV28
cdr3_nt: TGTGCCAGCAGTTTACCAGGGGGTTCTGAGCAGTTCTTC
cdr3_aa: CASSLPGGSEQFF

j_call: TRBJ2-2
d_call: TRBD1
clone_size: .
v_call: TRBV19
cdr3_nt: TGTGCCAGTAGTATCGGTCCTGACAGGGCCTACACCGGGGAGCTGTTTTTT
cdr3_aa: CASSIGPDRAYTGELFF

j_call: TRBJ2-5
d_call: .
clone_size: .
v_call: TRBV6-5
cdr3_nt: TGTGCCAGCATGGCGGTAATCGAGGCGGAGACCCAGTACTTC
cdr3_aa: CASMAVIEAETQYF

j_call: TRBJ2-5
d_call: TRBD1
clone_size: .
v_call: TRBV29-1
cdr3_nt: TGCAGCGTTGAGTTGTTCGGGACAGGGGGCGTGGGGACCCAGTACTTC
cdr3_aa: CSVELFGTGGVGTQYF

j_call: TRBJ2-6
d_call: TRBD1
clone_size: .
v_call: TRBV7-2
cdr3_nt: TGTGCCAGCAGCTTAAGGGGACAGGGGGCCCTCTCTGGGGCCAACGTCCTGACTTTC
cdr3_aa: CASSLRGQGALSGANVLTF

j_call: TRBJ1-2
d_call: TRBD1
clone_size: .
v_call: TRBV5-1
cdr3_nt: TGCGCCAGCAGCTTGTCTACAGGGGGCGGCTATGGCTACACCTTC
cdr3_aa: CASSLSTGGGYGYTF

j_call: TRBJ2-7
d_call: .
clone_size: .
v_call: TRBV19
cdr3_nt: TGTGCCAGTAGTATAGGTACAGGGTACGAGCAGTACTTC
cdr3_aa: CASSIGTGYEQYF

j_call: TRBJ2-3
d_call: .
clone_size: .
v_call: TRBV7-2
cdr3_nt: TGTGCCAGCAGCTTAGCTAGCGGAAGCACAGATACGCAGTATTTT
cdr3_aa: CASSLASGSTDTQYF

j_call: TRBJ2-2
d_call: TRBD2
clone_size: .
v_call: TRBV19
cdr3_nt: TGTGCCAGTAGTATAGGAGCGGGAGGAGGGCGCACCGGGGAGCTGTTTTTT
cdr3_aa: CASSIGAGGGRTGELFF

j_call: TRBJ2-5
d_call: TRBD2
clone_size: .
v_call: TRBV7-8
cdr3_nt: TGTGCCAGCAGCTTACCCCGGGGGGGCGGGGAGACCCAGTACTTC
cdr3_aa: CASSLPRGGGETQYF

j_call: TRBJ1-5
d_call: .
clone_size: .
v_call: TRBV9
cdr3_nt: TGTGCCAGCAGCGTTTCGGGTGGCAATCAGCCCCAGCATTTT
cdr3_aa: CASSVSGGNQPQHF

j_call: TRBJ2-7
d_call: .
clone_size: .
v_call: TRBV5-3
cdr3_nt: TGTGCCAGAAGCACCCCAAGGGGGGGGACGAGGGTCGAGCAGTACTTC
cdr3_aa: CARSTPRGGTRVEQYF

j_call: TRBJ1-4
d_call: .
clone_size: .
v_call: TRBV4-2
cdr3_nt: TGTGCCAGCAGCCAAGTTGTGCTACAGGGTAGGGAAAAACTGTTTTTT
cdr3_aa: CASSQVVLQGREKLFF

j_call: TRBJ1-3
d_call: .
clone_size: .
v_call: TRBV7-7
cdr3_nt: TGTGCCAGCAGCTCCGCTTTGCGGGGAGTAGGAGGAAACACCATATATTTT
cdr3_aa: CASSSALRGVGGNTIYF

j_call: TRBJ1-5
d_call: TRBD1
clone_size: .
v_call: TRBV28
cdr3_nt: TGTGCCAGCTTCACAGGGGGCATGGGTCAGCCCCAGCATTTT
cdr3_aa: CASFTGGMGQPQHF

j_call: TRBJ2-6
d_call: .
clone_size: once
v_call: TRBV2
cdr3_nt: TGTGCCAGCCAGGCTTTCCAGGGCACGGCCAACGTCCTGACTTTC
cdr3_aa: CASQAFQGTANVLTF

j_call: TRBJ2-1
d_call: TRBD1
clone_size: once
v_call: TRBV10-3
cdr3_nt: TGTGCCATCAGCCTACAGGGGCCCAATATGAATGAGCAGTTCTTC
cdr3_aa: CAISLQGPNMNEQFF

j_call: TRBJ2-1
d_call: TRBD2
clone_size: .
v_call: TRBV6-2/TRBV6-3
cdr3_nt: TGTGCCAGCAGTTACTTACTAGCGGGAGGGCCCGGTGAGCAGTTCTTC
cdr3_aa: CASSYLLAGGPGEQFF

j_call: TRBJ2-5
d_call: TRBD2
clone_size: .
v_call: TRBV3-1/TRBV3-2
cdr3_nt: TGTGCCAGCAGCCGCCTAGCGGGGCTCCAAGAGACCCAGTACTTC
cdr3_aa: CASSRLAGLQETQYF

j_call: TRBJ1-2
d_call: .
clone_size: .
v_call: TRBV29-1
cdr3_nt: TGCAGCGTTGTACAGGGAGATGGCTACACCTTC
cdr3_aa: CSVVQGDGYTF

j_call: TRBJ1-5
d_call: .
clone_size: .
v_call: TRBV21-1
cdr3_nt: TGTGCCAGCAGCAATCGCGACTTTCGGGACACCCATCAGCCCCAGCATTTT
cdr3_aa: CASSNRDFRDTHQPQHF

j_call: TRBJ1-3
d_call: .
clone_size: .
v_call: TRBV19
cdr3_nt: TGTGCCAGTAGTATGGAGGAGCACTCGATTGGAAACACCATATATTTT
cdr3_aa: CASSMEEHSIGNTIYF

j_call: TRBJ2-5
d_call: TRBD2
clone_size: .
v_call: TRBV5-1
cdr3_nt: TGCGCCAGCAGCTTAATGACTAGCGGGAGAGAGACCCAGTACTTC
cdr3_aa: CASSLMTSGRETQYF

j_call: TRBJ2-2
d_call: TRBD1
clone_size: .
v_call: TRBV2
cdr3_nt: TGTGCCAGCAGTTTACAGGGGACCGGGGAGCTGTTTTTT
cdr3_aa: CASSLQGTGELFF

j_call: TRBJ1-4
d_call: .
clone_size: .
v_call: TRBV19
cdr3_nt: TGTGCCAGTAGTAGGGCAACTGAAAAACTGTTTTTT
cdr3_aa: CASSRATEKLFF

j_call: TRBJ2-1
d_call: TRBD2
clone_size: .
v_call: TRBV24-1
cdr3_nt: TGTGCCACCAGTGATTTAAGGACTAGGCCCTTCTCCTACAATGAGCAGTTCTTC
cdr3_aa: CATSDLRTRPFSYNEQFF

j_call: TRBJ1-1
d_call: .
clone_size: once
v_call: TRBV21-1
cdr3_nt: TGTGCCAGCAGCAACGGCAGGGGGTGGACTGAAGCTTTCTTT
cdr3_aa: CASSNGRGWTEAFF

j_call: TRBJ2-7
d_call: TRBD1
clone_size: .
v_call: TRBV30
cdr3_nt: TGTGCCTGGAGTACCCCAGGGGGCTATTTCTACGAGCAGTACTTC
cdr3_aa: CAWSTPGGYFYEQYF

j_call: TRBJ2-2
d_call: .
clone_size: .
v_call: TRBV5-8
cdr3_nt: TGTGCCAGCAGCTTCGGGAACACCGGGGAGCTGTTTTTT
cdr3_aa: CASSFGNTGELFF

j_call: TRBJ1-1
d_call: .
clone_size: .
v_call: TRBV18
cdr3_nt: TGTGCCAGCTCACCTAATCAGGGTATGAACACTGAAGCTTTCTTT
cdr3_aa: CASSPNQGMNTEAFF

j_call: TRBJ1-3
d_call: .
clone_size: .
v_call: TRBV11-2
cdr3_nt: TGTGCCAGCAGCTTAGGGAGCTCTGGAAACACCATATATTTT
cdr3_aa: CASSLGSSGNTIYF

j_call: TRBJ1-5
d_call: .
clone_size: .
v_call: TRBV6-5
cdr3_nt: TGTGCCAGCAGTTACGGGAGAGGGCAGCCCCAGCATTTT
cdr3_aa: CASSYGRGQPQHF

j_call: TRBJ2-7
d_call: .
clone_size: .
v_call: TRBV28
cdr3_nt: TGTGCCAGCAGTGAAGGGGAAATCTACGAGCAGTACTTC
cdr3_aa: CASSEGEIYEQYF

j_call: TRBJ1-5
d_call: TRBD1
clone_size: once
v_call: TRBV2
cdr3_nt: TGTGCCAGCAGTGCCGTGACAGGGGGCGACCAGCCCCAGCATTTT
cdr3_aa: CASSAVTGGDQPQHF

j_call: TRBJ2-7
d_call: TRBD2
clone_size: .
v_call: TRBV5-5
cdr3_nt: TGTGCCAGCAGCCTGGTGGCCGGGGGGTCGGGACGCGGGTCCTACGAGCAGTACTTC
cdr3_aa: CASSLVAGGSGRGSYEQYF